This paragraph covers one T cell receptor (beta chain) sequence. Its antigen is unidentified. TCRdb analysed the PCR reads with MiXCR anew, one entry per CDR3 protein. The data hold approximately 550,000 distinct CDR3 sequences, with about 22% observed a single time. The data derive from a study of molecular identifiers for immune sequencing clone quantification. Findings and limits, study-wide: Spiked Jurkat TCR RNA originating from one cell could reportedly be identified amid roughly 970,000 naive cells.

Trimming cost V 3 bases and J 2 bases; bases outside gene matches: 8. Germline assignment: CDR1 SGHRS and CDR2 YFSETQ. The length of the CDR3 is 16 residues. The specimen sequenced was naive CD8+ T cells from blood, with Jurkat cell RNA spiked in. Documented subset: FACS-sorted CD8+CD4-CCR7+CD45RA+ naive T cells. The rearrangement links TRBV5-1 to TRBJ2-3, with 8 bases fitting TRBD1. This receptor was taken from a human donor in good health. Some libraries in this study had Jurkat cell RNA spiked in. In DNA, the CDR3 is TGCGCCAGCAGCTCAGGACAGGGTTGGGACACAGATACGCAGTATTTT. Translating it yields CASSSGQGWDTDTQYF.